The entry below gives a single T cell receptor beta chain sequence along with its context. Its antigen is not known. With 60 Vbeta and 13 Jbeta primers, the PCR was carried out. Libraries were prepared by immunoSEQ multiplex PCR; TCRdb keeps only in-frame clonotypes and omits some of them. Of 150,000 to 200,000 clones listed, 65% to 80% were seen once; the top ten hold about 1%. The sample originates from a study of cytomegalovirus exposure and HLA in healthy donors. The CDR3 spans 12 residues. The V end lost 6 bases, the J end lost 6 bases, and 8 bases lay between the germline ends. The germline gives CDR1 MDHEN, CDR2 SYDVKM. Study-level results: Among immune exposure information, only CMV serostatus was available.

The receptor was derived from a woman in her thirties or forties in good health and CMV-seronegative. The chain employs TRBV28 and TRBJ1-4, with D tentatively TRBD1 (5 bases). Sequencing was done on a sample of PBMCs. In DNA, the CDR3 is TGTGCCAGCAGGGGGCAGGATGAAAAACTGTTTTTT. Residues: CASRGQDEKLFF.